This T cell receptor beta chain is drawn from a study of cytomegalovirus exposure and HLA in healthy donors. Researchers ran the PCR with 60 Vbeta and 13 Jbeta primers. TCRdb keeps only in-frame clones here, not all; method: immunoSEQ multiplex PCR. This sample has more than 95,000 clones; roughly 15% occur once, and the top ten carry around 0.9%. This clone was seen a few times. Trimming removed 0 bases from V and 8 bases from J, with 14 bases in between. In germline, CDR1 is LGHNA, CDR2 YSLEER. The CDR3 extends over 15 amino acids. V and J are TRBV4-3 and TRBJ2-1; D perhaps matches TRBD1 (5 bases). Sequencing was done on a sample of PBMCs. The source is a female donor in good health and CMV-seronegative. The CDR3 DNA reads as TGCGCCAGCAGCCAAGAAGCACGGACATACGATGAGCAGTTCTTC. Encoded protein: CASSQEARTYDEQFF.